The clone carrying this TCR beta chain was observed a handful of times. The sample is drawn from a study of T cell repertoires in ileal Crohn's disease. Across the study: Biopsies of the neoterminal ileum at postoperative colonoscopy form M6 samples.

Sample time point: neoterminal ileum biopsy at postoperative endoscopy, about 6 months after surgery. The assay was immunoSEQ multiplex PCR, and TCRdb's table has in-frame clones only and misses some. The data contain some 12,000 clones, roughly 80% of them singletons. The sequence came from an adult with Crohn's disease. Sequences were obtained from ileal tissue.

The CDR3 reads CASSRGRVNTEAFF. The CDR3 nucleotides are TGTGCCAGTAGCAGGGGCAGGGTGAACACTGAAGCTTTCTTT. V and J are TRBV19 and TRBJ1-1; D may be TRBD1 (6 bases). This CDR3 is built from 14 residues. Germline V gives CDR1 LNHDA, CDR2 SQIVND (reference sequence). Trimming took 6 bases from V and 0 from J, leaving 11 bases between them.